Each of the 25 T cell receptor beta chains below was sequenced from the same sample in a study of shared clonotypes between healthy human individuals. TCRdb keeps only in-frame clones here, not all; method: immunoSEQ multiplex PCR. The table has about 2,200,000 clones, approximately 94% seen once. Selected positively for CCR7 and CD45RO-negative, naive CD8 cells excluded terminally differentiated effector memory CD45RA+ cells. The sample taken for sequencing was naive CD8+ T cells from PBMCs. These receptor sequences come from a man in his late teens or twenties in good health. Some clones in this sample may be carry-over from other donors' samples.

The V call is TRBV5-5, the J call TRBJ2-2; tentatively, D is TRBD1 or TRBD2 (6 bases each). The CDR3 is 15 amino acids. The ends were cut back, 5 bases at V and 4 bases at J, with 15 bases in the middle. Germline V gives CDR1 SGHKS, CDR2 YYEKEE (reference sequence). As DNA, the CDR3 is TGTGCCAGCAGGCTTTTAGGGGGAGGCACCGGGGAGCTGTTTTTT. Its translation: CASRLLGGGTGELFF.

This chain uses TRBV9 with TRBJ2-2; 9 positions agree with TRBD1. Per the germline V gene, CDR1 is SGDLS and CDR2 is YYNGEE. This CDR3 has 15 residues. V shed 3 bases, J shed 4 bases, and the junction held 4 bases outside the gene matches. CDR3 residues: CASSGRDRATGELFF. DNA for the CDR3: TGTGCCAGCAGCGGCCGGGACAGGGCCACCGGGGAGCTGTTTTTT.

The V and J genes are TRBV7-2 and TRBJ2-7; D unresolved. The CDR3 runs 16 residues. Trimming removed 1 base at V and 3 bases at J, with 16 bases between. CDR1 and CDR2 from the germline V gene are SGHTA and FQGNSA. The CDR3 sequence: CASSLGSYVFRYEQYF. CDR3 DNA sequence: TGTGCCAGCAGCTTAGGGTCTTATGTGTTCCGCTACGAGCAGTACTTC.

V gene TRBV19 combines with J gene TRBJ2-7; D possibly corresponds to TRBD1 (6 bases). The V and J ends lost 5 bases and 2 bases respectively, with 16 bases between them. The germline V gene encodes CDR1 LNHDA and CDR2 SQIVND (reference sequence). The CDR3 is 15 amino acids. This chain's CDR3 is CASSPSRTETYEQYF. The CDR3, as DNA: TGTGCCAGTAGTCCGAGCAGGACAGAGACCTACGAGCAGTACTTC.

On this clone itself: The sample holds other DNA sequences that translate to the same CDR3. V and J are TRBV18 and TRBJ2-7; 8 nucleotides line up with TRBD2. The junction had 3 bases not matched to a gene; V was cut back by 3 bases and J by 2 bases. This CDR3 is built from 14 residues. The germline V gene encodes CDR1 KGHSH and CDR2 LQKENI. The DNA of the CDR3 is TGTGCCAGCTCACCTACTAGCGGCCCCTACGAGCAGTACTTC. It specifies CASSPTSGPYEQYF.

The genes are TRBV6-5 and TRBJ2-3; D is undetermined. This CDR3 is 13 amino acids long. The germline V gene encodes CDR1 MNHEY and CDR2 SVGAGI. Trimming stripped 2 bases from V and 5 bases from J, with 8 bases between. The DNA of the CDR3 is TGTGCCAGCAGTTACCCCCGCGGAGATACGCAGTATTTT. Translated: CASSYPRGDTQYF.

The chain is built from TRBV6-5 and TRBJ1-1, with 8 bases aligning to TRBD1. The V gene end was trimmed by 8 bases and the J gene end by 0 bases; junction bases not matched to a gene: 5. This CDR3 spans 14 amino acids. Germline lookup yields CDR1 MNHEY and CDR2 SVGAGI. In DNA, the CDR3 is TGTGCCAGCTCTGGGACAGGCATGAACACTGAAGCTTTCTTT. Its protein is CASSGTGMNTEAFF.

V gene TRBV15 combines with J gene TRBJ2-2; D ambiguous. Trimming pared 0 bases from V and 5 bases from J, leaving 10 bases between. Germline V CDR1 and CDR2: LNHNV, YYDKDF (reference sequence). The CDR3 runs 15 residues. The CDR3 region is CATSRDVSKTGELFF. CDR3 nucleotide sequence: TGTGCCACCAGCAGAGACGTCAGCAAGACCGGGGAGCTGTTTTTT.

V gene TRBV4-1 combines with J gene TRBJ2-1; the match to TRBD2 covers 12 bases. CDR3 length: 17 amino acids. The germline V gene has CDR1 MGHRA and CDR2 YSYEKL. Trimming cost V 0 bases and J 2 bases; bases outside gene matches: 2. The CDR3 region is CASSQDLAGGPYNEQFF. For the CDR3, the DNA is TGCGCCAGCAGCCAAGATCTAGCGGGAGGGCCCTACAATGAGCAGTTCTTC.

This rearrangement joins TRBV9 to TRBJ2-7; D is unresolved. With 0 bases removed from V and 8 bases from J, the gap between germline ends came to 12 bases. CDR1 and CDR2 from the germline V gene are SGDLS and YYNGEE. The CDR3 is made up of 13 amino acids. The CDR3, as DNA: TGTGCCAGCAGCGTAGGGGCGGCAGAACAGCAGTACTTC. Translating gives CASSVGAAEQQYF.

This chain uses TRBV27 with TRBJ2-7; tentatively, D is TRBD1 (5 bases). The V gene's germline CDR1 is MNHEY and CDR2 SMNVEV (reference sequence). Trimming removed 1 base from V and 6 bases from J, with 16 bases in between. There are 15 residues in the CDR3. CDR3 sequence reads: CASSLFGQAQGEQYF. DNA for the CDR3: TGTGCCAGCAGTTTATTCGGCCAGGCCCAGGGCGAGCAGTACTTC.

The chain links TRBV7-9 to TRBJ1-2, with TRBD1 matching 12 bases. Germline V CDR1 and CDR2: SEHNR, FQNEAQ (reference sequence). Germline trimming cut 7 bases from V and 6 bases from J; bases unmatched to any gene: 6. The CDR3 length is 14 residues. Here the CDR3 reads CASIGGQGANGYTF. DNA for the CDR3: TGTGCCAGCATAGGGGGACAGGGGGCGAATGGCTACACCTTC.

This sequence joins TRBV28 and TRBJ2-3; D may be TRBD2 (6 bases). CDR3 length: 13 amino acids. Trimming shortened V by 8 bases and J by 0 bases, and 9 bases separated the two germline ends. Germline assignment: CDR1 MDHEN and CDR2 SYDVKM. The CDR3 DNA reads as TGTGCCAGCCACAGCGGGAGCACAGATACGCAGTATTTT. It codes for CASHSGSTDTQYF.

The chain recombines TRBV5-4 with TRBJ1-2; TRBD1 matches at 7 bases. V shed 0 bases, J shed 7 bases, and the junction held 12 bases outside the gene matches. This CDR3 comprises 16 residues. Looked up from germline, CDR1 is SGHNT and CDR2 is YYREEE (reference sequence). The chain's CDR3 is CASSLASEGAPRGYTF. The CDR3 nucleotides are TGTGCCAGCAGCTTGGCCTCCGAGGGGGCGCCCCGTGGCTACACCTTC.

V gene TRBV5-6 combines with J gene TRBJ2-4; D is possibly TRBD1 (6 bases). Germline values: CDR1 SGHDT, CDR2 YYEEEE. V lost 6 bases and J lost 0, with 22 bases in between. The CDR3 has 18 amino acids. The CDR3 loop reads CASTRREGMGAAKNIQYF. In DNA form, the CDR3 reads TGTGCCAGCACCCGACGAGAGGGTATGGGGGCAGCCAAAAACATTCAGTACTTC.

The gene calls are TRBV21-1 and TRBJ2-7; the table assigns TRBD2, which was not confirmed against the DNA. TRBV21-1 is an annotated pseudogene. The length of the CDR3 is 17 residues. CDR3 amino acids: CASSKRPRNGSSYEQYF. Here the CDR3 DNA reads TGTGCCAGCAGCAAAAGGCCTCGAAACGGGAGCTCCTACGAGCAGTACTTC.

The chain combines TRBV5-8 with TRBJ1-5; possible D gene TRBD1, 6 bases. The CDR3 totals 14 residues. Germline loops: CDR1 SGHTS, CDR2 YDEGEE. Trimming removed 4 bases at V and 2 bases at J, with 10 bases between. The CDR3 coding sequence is TGTGCCAGCAGCAAGCGACAGGGCAATCAGCCCCAGCATTTT. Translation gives CASSKRQGNQPQHF.

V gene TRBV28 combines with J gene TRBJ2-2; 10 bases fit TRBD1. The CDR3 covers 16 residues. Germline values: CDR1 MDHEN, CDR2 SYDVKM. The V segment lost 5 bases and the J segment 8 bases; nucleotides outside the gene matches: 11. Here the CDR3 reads CASSPLKGTGEGELFF. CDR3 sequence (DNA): TGTGCCAGCAGTCCACTCAAAGGGACAGGGGAAGGGGAGCTGTTTTTT.

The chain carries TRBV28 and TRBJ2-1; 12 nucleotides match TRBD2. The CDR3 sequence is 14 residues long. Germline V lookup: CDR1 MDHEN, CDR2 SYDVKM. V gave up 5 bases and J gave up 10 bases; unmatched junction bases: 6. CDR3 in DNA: TGTGCCAGCAGTCCAACTAGCGGGAGGTGGGAGCAGTTCTTC. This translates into CASSPTSGRWEQFF. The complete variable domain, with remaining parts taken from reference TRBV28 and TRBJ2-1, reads DVKVTQSSRYLVKRTGEKVFLECVQDMDHENMFWYRQDPGLGLRLIYFSYDVKMKEKGDIPEGYSVSREKKERFSLILESASTNQTSMYLCASSPTSGRWEQFFGPGTRLTVL.

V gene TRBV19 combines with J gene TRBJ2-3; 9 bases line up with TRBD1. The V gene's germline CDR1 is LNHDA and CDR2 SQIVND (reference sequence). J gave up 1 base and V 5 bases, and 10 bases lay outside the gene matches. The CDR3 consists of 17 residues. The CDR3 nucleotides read TGTGCCAGTAGTCCCCGCCCCCGGACAGGGGGCACAGATACGCAGTATTTT. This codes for CASSPRPRTGGTDTQYF.

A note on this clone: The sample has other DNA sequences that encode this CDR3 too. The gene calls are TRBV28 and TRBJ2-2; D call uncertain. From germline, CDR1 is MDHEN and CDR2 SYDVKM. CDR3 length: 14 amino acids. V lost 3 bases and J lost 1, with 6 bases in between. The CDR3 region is CASSFPGNTGELFF. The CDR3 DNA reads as TGTGCCAGCAGTTTCCCTGGGAACACCGGGGAGCTGTTTTTT.

DNA of the CDR3: TGTGCCAGCACTTCCTCTGGAGGCGGTGAAGCTTTCTTT. Its translation is CASTSSGGGEAFF. This chain uses TRBV6-5 with TRBJ1-1; no definite D call. The CDR3 length is 13 residues. Germline-derived CDR1 and CDR2 are MNHEY and SVGAGI. V lost 7 bases and J 7 bases, leaving 16 bases between the germline ends.

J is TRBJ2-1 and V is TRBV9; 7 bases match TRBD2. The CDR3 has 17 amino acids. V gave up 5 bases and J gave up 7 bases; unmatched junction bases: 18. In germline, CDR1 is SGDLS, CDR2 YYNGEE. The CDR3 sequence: CASSDPSWAGDRNEQFF. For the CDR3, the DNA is TGTGCCAGCAGTGACCCTTCTTGGGCGGGAGATAGGAATGAGCAGTTCTTC.

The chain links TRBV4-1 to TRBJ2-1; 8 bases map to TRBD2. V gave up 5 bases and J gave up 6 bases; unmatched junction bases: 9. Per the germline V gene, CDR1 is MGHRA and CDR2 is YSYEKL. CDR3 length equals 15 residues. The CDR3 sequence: CASSSSGSSINEQFF. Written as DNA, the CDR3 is TGCGCCAGCAGCTCGAGCGGGAGTTCTATCAATGAGCAGTTCTTC.

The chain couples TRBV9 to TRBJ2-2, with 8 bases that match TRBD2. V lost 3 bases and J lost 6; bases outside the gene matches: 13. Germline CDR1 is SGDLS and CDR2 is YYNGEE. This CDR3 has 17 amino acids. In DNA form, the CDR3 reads TGTGCCAGCAGCGGCCGTAGTAGCGGGATTTACGCCGGGGAGCTGTTTTTT. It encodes CASSGRSSGIYAGELFF.